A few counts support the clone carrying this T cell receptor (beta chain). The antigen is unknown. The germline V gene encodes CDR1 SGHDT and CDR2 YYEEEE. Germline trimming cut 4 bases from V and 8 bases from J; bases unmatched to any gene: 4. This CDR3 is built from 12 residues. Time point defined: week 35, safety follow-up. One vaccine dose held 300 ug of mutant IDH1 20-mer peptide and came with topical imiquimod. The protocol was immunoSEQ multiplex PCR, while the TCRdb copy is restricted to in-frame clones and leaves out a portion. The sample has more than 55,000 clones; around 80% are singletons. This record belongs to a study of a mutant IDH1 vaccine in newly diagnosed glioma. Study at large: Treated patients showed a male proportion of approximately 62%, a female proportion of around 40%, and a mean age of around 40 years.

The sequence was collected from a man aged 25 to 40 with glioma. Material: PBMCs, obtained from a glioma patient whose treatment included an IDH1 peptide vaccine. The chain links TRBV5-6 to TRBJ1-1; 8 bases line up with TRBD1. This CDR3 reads CASSPYRGEAFF. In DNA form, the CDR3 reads TGTGCCAGCAGCCCGTACAGGGGGGAAGCTTTCTTT.